A selection of T cell receptor beta chains follows, all from one sample in a study of T cells in Graves' hyperthyroidism and ophthalmopathy. MiXCR was run by TCRdb on the multiplex PCR reads, yielding one entry per CDR3 protein. The sample comprises hundreds of thousands of distinct CDR3 sequences, approximately 15% of which are singletons, and around 4% rests with the top ten. The sequenced sample was blood. The source is a woman aged 40 to 50 with Graves' ophthalmopathy. The CDR3 runs from the conserved cysteine through the conserved F or W. A D gene is named only where the DNA matches it firmly. Rows may omit the clone size; those that give it use once, few, many or a size class.

j_call	d_call	clone_size	v_call	cdr3_aa	cdr3_nt
TRBJ1-2	.	many	TRBV20-1	CSARDMAGSGYTF	TGCAGTGCTAGAGATATGGCAGGGTCGGGCTACACCTTC
TRBJ2-5	TRBD2	many	TRBV7-8	CASSHGLAGVRETQYF	TGTGCCAGCAGCCACGGACTAGCGGGAGTGAGGGAGACCCAGTACTTC
TRBJ2-7	TRBD2	.	TRBV10-3	CAIRASGRALEQYF	TGTGCCATCAGGGCTAGCGGGAGGGCCCTTGAGCAGTACTTC
TRBJ2-5	.	many	TRBV12-3/TRBV12-4	CASSSTVNVGETQYF	TGTGCCAGCAGTTCCACCGTTAATGTCGGAGAGACCCAGTACTTC
TRBJ2-2	.	.	TRBV5-1	CASRQAAPTGELFF	TGCGCCAGCAGACAAGCGGCACCCACCGGGGAGCTGTTTTTT
TRBJ1-1	.	few	TRBV6-1	CATQMGTEAFF	TGTGCCACCCAAATGGGGACTGAAGCTTTCTTT
TRBJ1-2	.	many	TRBV6-1	CASRPGTPYGYTF	TGTGCCAGCAGACCGGGGACGCCCTATGGCTACACCTTC
TRBJ1-2	.	many	TRBV20-1	CSAPADNYGYTF	TGCAGTGCCCCCGCGGATAACTATGGCTACACCTTC
TRBJ2-4	.	.	TRBV7-2	CASSLAGTKNIQYF	TGTGCCAGCAGCTTAGCGGGGACCAAAAACATTCAGTACTTC
TRBJ1-1	.	many	TRBV6-4	CASSDGTTGRMNTEAFF	TGTGCCAGCAGTGACGGCACCACGGGACGGATGAACACTGAAGCTTTCTTT
TRBJ1-6	TRBD1	.	TRBV12-3/TRBV12-4	CASSLTGVSYNSPLHF	TGTGCCAGCAGTCTGACAGGGGTCTCCTATAATTCACCCCTCCACTTT
TRBJ2-4	.	many	TRBV12-3/TRBV12-4	CASSFRGSLAKNIQYF	TGTGCCAGCAGTTTCCGCGGGTCGCTAGCCAAAAACATTCAGTACTTC
TRBJ2-7	.	few	TRBV11-2	CASSHMAVAYEQYF	TGTGCCAGCAGCCACATGGCGGTCGCCTACGAGCAGTACTTC
TRBJ1-5	.	few	TRBV18	CASSPDQQEAPHF	TGTGCCAGCTCACCGGATCAACAGGAGGCACCGCATTTT
TRBJ2-2	.	many	TRBV28	CASRGGIGELFF	TGTGCCAGCAGGGGGGGTATCGGGGAGCTGTTTTTT
TRBJ2-5	.	many	TRBV6-5	CASKPGGAGETQYF	TGTGCCAGCAAACCTGGGGGGGCAGGGGAGACCCAGTACTTC
TRBJ2-7	TRBD2	many	TRBV7-8	CASSLGLRSGSSLDEQYF	TGTGCCAGCAGCTTAGGATTGCGTAGCGGGAGTAGCCTAGACGAGCAGTACTTC
TRBJ2-5	.	many	TRBV4-3	CASSPQAGETQYF	TGCGCCAGCAGCCCCCAGGCGGGGGAGACCCAGTACTTC
TRBJ2-3	TRBD2	few	TRBV19	CASSPSVLAGMDTQYF	TGTGCCAGTAGTCCATCCGTTCTAGCGGGAATGGATACGCAGTATTTT
TRBJ2-7	TRBD2	.	TRBV6-4	CASNTAAGGPAYEQYF	TGTGCCAGCAATACAGCAGCGGGAGGGCCTGCCTACGAGCAGTACTTC
TRBJ1-1	.	many	TRBV30	CAWSVHGNTEAFF	TGTGCCTGGAGTGTACACGGGAACACTGAAGCTTTCTTT
TRBJ2-7	TRBD1	.	TRBV28	CASTPGQISYEQYF	TGTGCCAGCACGCCGGGACAGATTTCCTACGAGCAGTACTTC
TRBJ1-6	.	many	TRBV7-9	CASSPGNNNSPLHF	TGTGCCAGCAGCCCCGGGAACAATAATTCACCCCTCCACTTT
TRBJ2-5	.	.	TRBV5-4	CASTMGDEETQYF	TGTGCCAGCACCATGGGGGATGAGGAGACCCAGTACTTC
TRBJ2-2	.	few	TRBV12-3/TRBV12-4	CASSLTRHTGELFF	TGTGCCAGCAGTTTAACGAGGCACACCGGGGAGCTGTTTTTT
TRBJ1-2	.	.	TRBV6-1	CASSGAPPRNYGYTF	TGTGCCAGCAGTGGGGCCCCTCCGCGAAACTATGGCTACACCTTC
TRBJ2-7	.	many	TRBV10-1	CASSDLGGEQYF	TGCGCCAGCAGTGATCTGGGAGGCGAGCAGTACTTC
TRBJ1-2	.	many	TRBV30	CAWNPTGSNYGYTF	TGTGCCTGGAACCCGACAGGATCGAACTATGGCTACACCTTC
TRBJ2-7	TRBD2	many	TRBV10-3	CAISESIGGTYEQYF	TGTGCCATCAGTGAGTCGATCGGGGGGACCTACGAGCAGTACTTC
TRBJ1-3	.	many	TRBV28	CASSASQDFSGNTIYF	TGTGCCAGCAGTGCCTCACAGGACTTCTCTGGAAACACCATATATTTT
TRBJ2-5	.	once	TRBV20-1	CSARDRWQQETQYF	TGCAGTGCTAGAGATCGATGGCAGCAAGAGACCCAGTACTTC
TRBJ2-7	TRBD1	.	TRBV20-1	CSASGTGTHEQYF	TGCAGTGCTTCCGGGACAGGGACCCACGAGCAGTACTTC
TRBJ1-2	.	many	TRBV27	CASSPRPGGSYGYTF	TGTGCCAGCAGTCCTCGACCCGGGGGTTCCTATGGCTACACCTTC
TRBJ2-5	TRBD2	many	TRBV10-1	CASSDHRTSGQETQYF	TGCGCCAGCAGTGACCACCGGACTAGCGGCCAAGAGACCCAGTACTTC
TRBJ2-7	.	many	TRBV12-3/TRBV12-4	CASSRPGAAYEQYF	TGTGCCAGCAGCCGACCAGGGGCGGCCTACGAGCAGTACTTC
TRBJ2-2	.	.	TRBV6-1	CASSERPGYTGELFF	TGTGCCAGCAGTGAACGACCAGGATACACCGGGGAGCTGTTTTTT
TRBJ2-7	.	few	TRBV6-5	CASSYTFRSYEQYF	TGTGCCAGCAGTTATACATTTCGATCCTACGAGCAGTACTTC
TRBJ2-4	TRBD1	.	TRBV28	CASNQGGTGNIQYF	TGTGCCAGCAATCAAGGCGGGACAGGAAACATTCAGTACTTC
TRBJ2-5	.	.	TRBV28	CASSPGYGGETQYF	TGTGCCAGCAGTCCTGGTTATGGGGGCGAGACCCAGTACTTC
TRBJ2-2	.	many	TRBV19	CASSITANTGELFF	TGTGCCAGTAGTATAACAGCGAACACCGGGGAGCTGTTTTTT
TRBJ1-2	TRBD1	many	TRBV12-3/TRBV12-4	CASSLRDSDGYTF	TGTGCCAGCAGTTTAAGGGACAGCGATGGCTACACCTTC
TRBJ1-5	.	few	TRBV28	CASSLLPGDNQPQHF	TGTGCCAGCAGTTTACTACCAGGGGACAATCAGCCCCAGCATTTT
TRBJ2-5	TRBD1	many	TRBV6-5	CASSYSRGRIETQYF	TGTGCCAGCAGTTACTCGAGGGGGCGGATAGAGACCCAGTACTTC
TRBJ2-7	.	many	TRBV15	CATSRDAEVNYEQYF	TGTGCCACCAGCAGAGATGCGGAGGTTAACTACGAGCAGTACTTC
TRBJ2-7	TRBD1	many	TRBV12-3/TRBV12-4	CASSLDRGAYEQYF	TGTGCCAGCAGTCTAGACAGGGGCGCCTACGAGCAGTACTTC
TRBJ2-2	TRBD1	.	TRBV12-3/TRBV12-4	CASSPRGTGVPGELFF	TGTGCCAGCAGCCCCCGGGGGACAGGGGTACCCGGGGAGCTGTTTTTT
TRBJ1-2	.	many	TRBV5-1	CASSLADRRDGYTF	TGCGCCAGCAGCTTGGCGGATCGTCGGGATGGCTACACCTTC
TRBJ1-6	.	many	TRBV28	CASSSVMGANSPLHF	TGTGCCAGCAGTTCTGTCATGGGGGCAAATTCACCCCTCCACTTT
TRBJ2-7	TRBD2	.	TRBV9	CASSLTSGSDGQYF	TGTGCCAGCAGCTTGACTAGCGGGAGTGACGGGCAGTACTTC
TRBJ2-3	.	once	TRBV6-2/TRBV6-3	CASSLKGARISSTDTQYF	TGTGCCAGCAGTCTCAAAGGGGCGAGGATATCTAGCACAGATACGCAGTATTTT
TRBJ1-2	.	many	TRBV9	CASSTGYYGYTF	TGTGCCAGCAGCACGGGCTACTATGGCTACACCTTC
TRBJ1-1	.	many	TRBV7-2	CASSLVPGRIEAFF	TGTGCCAGCAGCTTAGTCCCCGGACGAATTGAAGCTTTCTTT
TRBJ1-5	TRBD1	.	TRBV27	CASRETGQGAHQPQHF	TGTGCCAGTAGGGAAACCGGACAGGGGGCCCATCAGCCCCAGCATTTT
TRBJ1-1	.	.	TRBV4-3	CASSQEGRTRAFF	TGCGCCAGCAGCCAAGAAGGACGGACTCGGGCTTTCTTT
TRBJ2-7	.	.	TRBV28	CASSLQVADYEQYF	TGTGCCAGCAGTTTACAGGTTGCCGACTACGAGCAGTACTTC
TRBJ1-2	.	many	TRBV25-1	CASSVWTNGYTF	TGTGCCAGCAGTGTTTGGACGAATGGCTACACCTTC
TRBJ1-2	TRBD1	many	TRBV6-5	CASRTGSTGYTF	TGTGCCAGCAGGACAGGGAGTACTGGCTACACCTTC
TRBJ1-2	TRBD1	many	TRBV11-2	CASSSRQGETGTF	TGTGCCAGCAGCTCCCGACAGGGCGAGACGGGGACCTTC
TRBJ2-7	TRBD2	many	TRBV20-1	CSASWALGAGGTYEQYF	TGCAGTGCTAGCTGGGCCTTGGGGGCGGGAGGGACCTACGAGCAGTACTTC
TRBJ1-5	TRBD1	.	TRBV29-1	CSVYGQGTWHF	TGCAGCGTTTATGGACAGGGAACTTGGCATTTT